This T cell receptor beta chain was recovered during a study of blood T cells in healthy people across ages (dated by TCRdb to between 2015 and 2017). About the full investigation: In model experiments, template switching captured about one uniquely barcoded TCR beta cDNA molecule for every two T cells. The study measured age-related changes in TCR beta repertoire diversity using deep sequencing normalized with unique cDNA molecular identifiers. Two additional independent replicas of 1 million unique cDNA reads from the same blood draw were analyzed for two donors (one aged 18 to 30 and one aged 80 or older). To avoid experimental bias, donors of different ages were spread randomly across the sequencing lanes. Donors were grouped into four age groups: young (average 16 years), middle-aged (about 38), aged (62) and long-lived (about 82).

The method behind the library was 5' RACE. The listed sequencing device is Illumina HiSeq 2500. A second PCR of about 6 to 12 cycles was run with a J-beta primer mix and a sample-barcoded 5' primer. A template-switch 5' adaptor carrying 12 random nucleotides introduced a unique molecular identifier onto each TCR beta cDNA molecule. At least 3 million CDR3-containing paired-end reads were obtained from each sample. All of the RNA was converted into first-strand cDNA using the Mint cDNA synthesis kit, with a TRBC-specific oligonucleotide serving as the primer. All cDNA was treated with uracil-DNA glycosylase and then went through a first 18-cycle PCR with the universal primers M1SS and BC2_uni_R. Per the source publication's procedure: Normalization of each sample was performed by random selection of 1 million high-quality reads, each carrying a distinct molecular identifier. Reads sharing molecular identifiers were discarded rather than binned into consensus sequences. MiTCR, set to a Q25 quality threshold and the strictest error-elimination algorithm, was used for CDR3 identification, clonotype clustering and error correction. A nonparametric unseen species model using Euler transformation provided a lower-bound estimate of total TCR beta diversity. Clones were called with MiXCR by TCRdb after fastp trimmed the public reads at Q25, and only in-frame beta chains were retained. Identical CDR3 protein sequences are pooled into one entry, listed with their most common genes and DNA. The V and J calls reflect TCRdb's pipeline rather than the authors' work. This sample comprises under 1 million distinct CDR3 sequences, more than 40% of them detected only once. Approximately 19% of the sample lies in the top ten.

What the study reported, not specific to this receptor: Compared with the aged group, more naive CD4+ T cells, fewer expanded clones and increased TCR diversity were shown by the long-lived group, suggesting age selection. Because donor CMV infection status was unknown, age-related changes in expanded clonotypes were potentially confounded. Estimates of total diversity based on one million sequenced T cells were considered lower bounds and underestimates. Since profiling was done on bulk unsorted PBMCs, naive and antigen-experienced compartments could not be conclusively compared. A strong correlation was found between observed TCR beta diversity and the percentage of naive T cells measured by flow cytometry. Observed TCR beta diversity per million T cells fell roughly linearly with age, and a significant reduction was already apparent by age approximately 40.

The CDR3 covers 13 residues, taking in both the cysteine and the phenylalanine. Just the 39-base CDR3 DNA is kept, in frame starting at base 1. At the junction V is shortened by 6 bases and J by 5 bases, with 11 bases in between. CDR1 and CDR2 (MDHEN, SYDVKM) derive from the germline V gene. The donors were some 36 Caucasian individuals from Russia, aged roughly 6 to 100 years, who were systemically healthy. Around 10 milliliters of peripheral blood were drawn from each donor into EDTA-treated Vacutainer tubes. Ficoll-Paque density-gradient centrifugation was used to isolate PBMCs, with at least 6 million obtained per sample. Total RNA was extracted from PBMCs with Trizol reagent, with at least 6 micrograms obtained per sample. Naive CD45RAhigh/CD27high T cell percentages were measured by flow cytometry on a PBMC aliquot from every donor. This clonotype has only a few counts. Its antigen is still unknown. The record has no base qualities; no much larger clone is one base away.

Material for sequencing was blood. The receptor comes from a man aged 60-69 years in good health. The chain employs TRBV28 and TRBJ2-4; the D gene identity is not certain. CDR3 protein: CASRKTNENIQYF. The nucleotides read TGTGCCAGCAGAAAGACAAACGAAAACATTCAGTACTTC.